Below are 22 T cell receptor beta chains sequenced from a single sample in a study of brain T cells in children with intractable seizures. Using immunoSEQ multiplex PCR, the repertoire was profiled, and TCRdb retains in-frame clones only, with some absent. The sample has about 340,000 clones; roughly 92% are singletons. Stated time point: blood from clinic visit 5 months post-surgery; TSC patient then seizure free. Sequencing used peripheral blood, obtained less than 6 months after surgery. Receptors were obtained from a boy under two years old with tuberous sclerosis and intractable seizures.

The chain carries TRBV6-6 and TRBJ1-5, with D perhaps matching TRBD1 (5 bases). Germline CDR1 is MNHNY and CDR2 is SVGAGI (reference sequence). The V and J ends lost 0 bases and 0 bases respectively, with 9 bases between them. This CDR3 region has 16 residues. The CDR3 nucleotides are TGTGCCAGCAGTTACTCCGGGACTAATAGCAATCAGCCCCAGCATTTT. It yields the protein CASSYSGTNSNQPQHF.

The rearrangement uses TRBV28 and TRBJ1-5; D might be TRBD1 (5 bases). The CDR3 has 15 amino acids. Trimming cost V 6 bases and J 1 base, with 13 bases left between them. Germline V gives CDR1 MDHEN, CDR2 SYDVKM. CDR3 loop: CASSRQGRSNQPQHF. The CDR3 DNA is TGTGCCAGCAGCCGTCAGGGCAGAAGCAATCAGCCCCAGCATTTT. The whole variable domain, remainder taken from reference TRBV28 and TRBJ1-5, is DVKVTQSSRYLVKRTGEKVFLECVQDMDHENMFWYRQDPGLGLRLIYFSYDVKMKEKGDIPEGYSVSREKKERFSLILESASTNQTSMYLCASSRQGRSNQPQHFGDGTRLSIL.

V usage is TRBV4-1 and J usage is TRBJ1-3; D may be TRBD1 (5 bases). The CDR3 is 16 residues long. V lost 4 bases and J lost 10, with 23 bases in between. The germline V gene encodes CDR1 MGHRA and CDR2 YSYEKL. The CDR3 loop is CASSPGGGVRLSTIYF. CDR3 bases: TGCGCCAGCAGCCCCGGCGGAGGGGTCCGTCTCAGTACCATATATTTT.

The chain carries TRBV12-5 and TRBJ2-1; 11 nucleotides align to TRBD2. CDR1 is LGHNT, CDR2 FRNRAP, per germline. The CDR3 runs to 19 residues. V was clipped by 2 bases and J by 0 bases; unmatched bases: 9. The CDR3 DNA reads TGTGCTAGTGGTTTGCTGGTAGCGGGAGGGCGAAGCTCCTACAATGAGCAGTTCTTC. It encodes CASGLLVAGGRSSYNEQFF.

The J gene is TRBJ1-1, the V gene TRBV4-2; a weak D match, TRBD1 (6 bases). Germline CDR1 is LGHNA and CDR2 is YNFKEQ. V lost 4 bases and J 1 base, leaving 7 bases between the germline ends. The CDR3 contains 13 residues. CDR3 amino acids: CASSRTANTEAFF. CDR3 nucleotides: TGTGCCAGCAGCCGGACAGCGAACACTGAAGCTTTCTTT.

The rearrangement links TRBV6-5 to TRBJ2-2, with D tentatively TRBD1 (5 bases). The CDR3 length is 14 residues. Looked up from germline, CDR1 is MNHEY and CDR2 is SVGAGI. Trimming took 6 bases from V and 7 from J, leaving 15 bases between them. CDR3 coding DNA: TGTGCCAGCAGCCCCTCAGGGTCCTACGGGGAGCTGTTTTTT. This gives the protein CASSPSGSYGELFF.

The V gene is TRBV5-4, the J gene TRBJ2-5; the D is unclear. This CDR3 is 16 amino acids long. Germline values: CDR1 SGHNT, CDR2 YYREEE (reference sequence). V lost 4 bases and J lost 1, with 17 bases in between. Here the CDR3 DNA reads TGTGCCAGCAGCCCTGGTCCCCAACGGGTCCAAGAGACCCAGTACTTC. Translated: CASSPGPQRVQETQYF.

This clone appeared once. This chain joins TRBV9 and TRBJ1-2; D remains unclear. In germline, CDR1 is SGDLS, CDR2 YYNGEE. This CDR3 is built from 13 residues. Trimming left V 3 bases short and J 3 bases short, with 9 bases between. Written as DNA, the CDR3 is TGTGCCAGCAGCGCCCCGACGGACTATGGCTACACCTTC. Amino acids: CASSAPTDYGYTF.

J is TRBJ2-7 and V is TRBV5-1, with 7 bases that match TRBD2. This CDR3 has 17 residues. V lost 0 bases to trimming and J lost 4 bases; unmatched junction nucleotides: 13. Germline CDR1 SGHRS, CDR2 YFSETQ. The CDR3 is CASSLEDTGTMRYEQYF. In DNA form, the CDR3 reads TGCGCCAGCAGCTTGGAGGACACCGGGACTATGAGATACGAGCAGTACTTC.

This clone was observed a single time. This chain uses TRBV5-1 with TRBJ2-5; 10 nucleotides match TRBD2. The trim removed 0 bases at V and 4 bases at J, leaving 6 bases unmatched. This CDR3 comprises 16 residues. Germline CDR1 is SGHRS and CDR2 is YFSETQ. The CDR3 nucleotides read TGCGCCAGCAGCTTGGCCGCTAGCGGGAGAGGAGAGACCCAGTACTTC. This gives the protein CASSLAASGRGETQYF. The full variable domain, rest sourced from reference TRBV5-1 and TRBJ2-5, is KAGVTQTPRYLIKTRGQQVTLSCSPISGHRSVSWYQQTPGQGLQFLFEYFSETQRNKGNFPGRFSGRQFSNSRSEMNVSTLELGDSALYLCASSLAASGRGETQYFGPGTRLLVL.

This clone was seen a handful of times. The genes are TRBV19 and TRBJ1-5, with 7 bases aligning to TRBD1. V was pared by 5 bases and J by 2 bases, with 6 bases of the junction left unmatched. This CDR3 spans 15 amino acids. Germline CDR1 is LNHDA and CDR2 is SQIVND (reference sequence). The CDR3 loop reads CASSGRGLGNQPQHF. The DNA for the CDR3 is TGTGCCAGTAGTGGCAGGGGGTTAGGCAATCAGCCCCAGCATTTT.

The chain has TRBV27 and TRBJ1-4; a possible D gene is TRBD1 (5 bases). The CDR3 loop spans 14 amino acids. V lost 3 bases, J lost 4 bases, and 9 bases lay in between. Germline V gives CDR1 MNHEY, CDR2 SMNVEV (reference sequence). In nucleotides, the CDR3 is TGTGCCAGCAGTTTCAGAGGGGATAATGAAAAACTGTTTTTT. Translated, it gives CASSFRGDNEKLFF. The complete variable domain, with remaining parts taken from reference TRBV27 and TRBJ1-4, reads EAQVTQNPRYLITVTGKKLTVTCSQNMNHEYMSWYRQDPGLGLRQIYYSMNVEVTDKGDVPEGYKVSRKEKRNFPLILESPSPNQTSLYFCASSFRGDNEKLFFGSGTQLSVL.

This clone was recorded once. V usage is TRBV5-1 and J usage is TRBJ2-1; 8 bases line up with TRBD2. Germline V CDR1 and CDR2: SGHRS, YFSETQ. V was pared by 4 bases and J by 5 bases, with 5 bases of the junction left unmatched. This CDR3 is built from 14 residues. The CDR3 region has the DNA TGCGCCAGCAGCGCGACTAGCGAAAACAATGAGCAGTTCTTC. Translation: CASSATSENNEQFF.

The chain links TRBV7-8 to TRBJ2-7; D unclear. This CDR3 spans 14 amino acids. The germline V gene encodes CDR1 SGHVS and CDR2 FQNEAQ. Between the trimmed V and J ends, which lost 5 bases and 4 bases, there was a span of 15 bases. The CDR3 spells CASSITRKGYEQYF. The CDR3 region has the DNA TGTGCCAGCAGCATAACCCGGAAGGGTTACGAGCAGTACTTC.

This chain links TRBV6-5 with TRBJ1-1; a possible D gene is TRBD1 (5 bases). CDR1 MNHEY and CDR2 SVGAGI come from the germline V gene. Deletions cut 3 bases from V and 0 bases from J, with 11 bases between. The CDR3 loop spans 15 amino acids. The CDR3 loop reads CASSYHGTVNTEAFF. The CDR3 nucleotides are TGTGCCAGCAGTTATCACGGGACTGTGAACACTGAAGCTTTCTTT.

The chain couples TRBV7-2 to TRBJ1-1; D perhaps matches TRBD1 (6 bases). This CDR3 contains 15 residues. In germline, CDR1 is SGHTA, CDR2 FQGNSA. V was pared by 5 bases and J by 0 bases, with 13 bases between. The CDR3 loop reads CASSLLNRVNTEAFF. The CDR3 DNA is TGTGCCAGCAGCCTCCTGAACAGGGTGAACACTGAAGCTTTCTTT.

J is TRBJ2-5 and V is TRBV4-1, with 13 bases identical to TRBD2. The CDR3 is made up of 18 amino acids. Germline trimming cut 3 bases from V and 0 bases from J; bases unmatched to any gene: 7. Germline values: CDR1 MGHRA, CDR2 YSYEKL. Here the CDR3 DNA reads TGCGCCAGCAGCCAGCCGGGACTAGCGGGGCCCGACCAAGAGACCCAGTACTTC. Translated, it gives CASSQPGLAGPDQETQYF.

The CDR3 nucleotides read TGTGCCAGCAGCCCTGACAGGGGTCGAATCTCTGGAAACACCATATATTTT. This sequence encodes CASSPDRGRISGNTIYF. The chain couples TRBV7-2 to TRBJ1-3; 8 bases align to TRBD1. CDR3 length equals 17 residues. Germline CDR1 reads SGHTA; CDR2 reads FQGNSA. Trimming took 5 bases from V and 0 from J; bases not matched to a gene: 9.

This CDR3 is CASSGKGRSTDTQYF. The CDR3 nucleotides are TGCGCCAGCAGCGGCAAGGGACGGAGCACAGATACGCAGTATTTT. The chain has TRBV5-1 and TRBJ2-3, with D perhaps being TRBD1 or TRBD2 (5 bases each). Germline V gene lookup returns CDR1 SGHRS and CDR2 YFSETQ. V dropped 4 bases and J dropped 0 bases, with 12 bases sitting between them. The CDR3 length is 15 residues.

The chain carries TRBV19 and TRBJ1-6; no firm D call. Between the trimmed V and J ends, which lost 3 bases and 8 bases, there was a span of 14 bases. The CDR3 contains 15 residues. Germline V lookup: CDR1 LNHDA, CDR2 SQIVND (reference sequence). DNA for the CDR3: TGTGCCAGTAGTATTGAGCCTAAGGTTTATTCACCCCTCCACTTT. Protein product: CASSIEPKVYSPLHF. Combining the CDR3 with reference TRBV19 and TRBJ1-6 gives the whole variable domain DGGITQSPKYLFRKEGQNVTLSCEQNLNHDAMYWYRQDPGQGLRLIYYSQIVNDFQKGDIAEGYSVSREKKESFPLTVTSAQKNPTAFYLCASSIEPKVYSPLHFGNGTRLTVT.

V is TRBV19 and J is TRBJ1-1; D ambiguous. The V end lost 3 bases, the J end lost 6 bases, and 14 bases lay between the germline ends. Germline CDR1 is LNHDA and CDR2 is SQIVND (reference sequence). The CDR3 covers 14 residues. The CDR3, as DNA: TGTGCCAGTAGTATTTCGGCCCAATCTGCTGAAGCTTTCTTT. This encodes CASSISAQSAEAFF.

This chain uses TRBV28 with TRBJ2-7; D is possibly TRBD1 (7 bases). Germline-derived CDR1 and CDR2 are MDHEN and SYDVKM. Deletions cut 5 bases from V and 2 bases from J, with 16 bases between. CDR3 size: 15 residues. CDR3 DNA: TGTGCCAGCAGTGTGCCCAGGGGGGCCGCCTACGAGCAGTACTTC. It encodes CASSVPRGAAYEQYF.